The 5 T cell receptor beta chains below were found in one sample sequenced in a study of tumor and adjacent non-tumor tissue in lung cancer. No cell sorting was done before RNA was extracted from the tissue. More than 3 cm separated this lung sample from the edge of the tumor. The library came from three nested PCR rounds adapted from ARM-PCR protocols. TCRdb analysed the multiplex PCR reads with MiXCR anew, one entry per CDR3 protein. The sample records 75,000 to 95,000 distinct CDR3 sequences, 76% being singletons. The specimen sequenced was distant non-tumor lung tissue. These receptors were collected from a woman in her 50s with non-small cell lung cancer.

In regard to this clonotype: No conserved phenylalanine or tryptophan ends this CDR3, so it is likely a read error. The DNA is left out, because the CDR3 cannot be placed on it with certainty; the CDR3 is given as TCRdb lists it. The chain links TRBV4-1 to TRBJ2-7; the DNA was not compared with TRBD1, the D call given in the table. 15 amino acids form the CDR3, both terminal residues included. CDR1 is MGHRA and CDR2 is YSYEKL in the germline V gene. The chain's CDR3 is CANSQDLWSRDRASY.

A word on this clonotype: A much bigger clone sits one base away, suggesting this may be a read error. The chain recombines TRBV5-1 with TRBJ2-7, with D unclear. V lost 4 bases and J lost 2, with 13 bases in between. The CDR3 loop spans 14 amino acids. Looked up from germline, CDR1 is SGHRS and CDR2 is YFSETQ. CDR3 amino acids: CASSPWELPYEQYF. The CDR3 DNA reads as TGCGCCAGCAGCCCTTGGGAACTTCCCTACGAGCAGTACTTC.

The rearrangement links TRBV23-1 to TRBJ2-1; a possible D gene is TRBD2 (5 bases). TRBV23-1 is an ORF, and what it does is uncertain. The CDR3 totals 14 residues. The V and J ends lost 4 bases and 7 bases respectively, with 14 bases between them. As DNA, the CDR3 is TGCGCCAGCAGTCCGGTGGACTTGTATAATGAGCAGTTCTTC. This translates into CASSPVDLYNEQFF.

The chain recombines TRBV6-5 with TRBJ2-7, with D tentatively TRBD2 (5 bases). The germline V gene has CDR1 MNHEY and CDR2 SVGAGI. This CDR3 contains 14 residues. The ends were cut back, 6 bases at V and 4 bases at J, with 16 bases in the middle. This CDR3 is CASRAREGAYEQYF. Written as DNA, the CDR3 is TGTGCCAGCAGAGCCCGTGAGGGCGCATACGAGCAGTACTTC.

Of note for this clonotype: Possible read error: a much larger clone is one base away. The chain combines TRBV19 with TRBJ1-1; D remains unclear. CDR3 length: 12 amino acids. CDR1 is LNHDA, CDR2 SQIVND, per germline (reference sequence). The CDR3 protein is CASCIAPSGAFF. The CDR3 DNA reads TGTGCCAGTTGTATAGCCCCATCCGGAGCTTTCTTT.